These T cell receptor beta chains were read from a single sample in a study of shared clonotypes between healthy human individuals. Profiling relied on immunoSEQ multiplex PCR, and the TCRdb table lists in-frame clones only, not all of them. The sample includes more than 2 million clones, about 94% seen only once; the top ten take around 0.13%. Sequencing was carried out using naive CD4+ T cells sorted from blood. These receptor sequences come from a man aged 18 to 30 in good health. Both conserved end residues are part of each CDR3. Each record gives: clone size, J gene, D gene, V gene, CDR3 protein, CDR3 DNA. The D gene is left open where the match is weak. Where a row states a size, it is once, few, many or the class of an expanded clone; other rows omit it.

clone size: once
J gene: TRBJ1-6
D gene: NA
V gene: TRBV6-5
CDR3 protein: CASSYSNSNSPLHF
CDR3 DNA: TGTGCCAGCAGTTACTCGAACAGCAATTCACCCCTCCACTTT

clone size: NA
J gene: TRBJ1-3
D gene: NA
V gene: TRBV7-9
CDR3 protein: CASSADGVASGNTIYF
CDR3 DNA: TGTGCCAGCAGCGCGGACGGAGTCGCCTCTGGAAACACCATATATTTT

clone size: NA
J gene: TRBJ2-1
D gene: NA
V gene: TRBV7-3
CDR3 protein: CASSFPGGSNEQFF
CDR3 DNA: TGTGCCAGCAGCTTTCCCGGCGGAAGCAATGAGCAGTTCTTC

clone size: NA
J gene: TRBJ2-3
D gene: TRBD1
V gene: TRBV6-1
CDR3 protein: CASSDTMGQAIDTQYF
CDR3 DNA: TGTGCCAGCAGTGACACAATGGGACAGGCCATAGATACGCAGTATTTT

clone size: NA
J gene: TRBJ1-4
D gene: NA
V gene: TRBV4-1
CDR3 protein: CASSQAGISEKLFF
CDR3 DNA: TGCGCCAGCAGCCAGGCTGGGATCAGTGAAAAACTGTTTTTT

clone size: NA
J gene: TRBJ1-2
D gene: NA
V gene: TRBV28
CDR3 protein: CASSLGDYGYTF
CDR3 DNA: TGTGCCAGCAGTTTGGGAGATTATGGCTACACCTTC

clone size: NA
J gene: TRBJ1-6
D gene: NA
V gene: TRBV7-9
CDR3 protein: CASSLGRPGDGNSPLHF
CDR3 DNA: TGTGCCAGCAGCTTAGGGCGTCCGGGGGATGGAAATTCACCCCTCCACTTT

clone size: NA
J gene: TRBJ2-3
D gene: NA
V gene: TRBV5-1
CDR3 protein: CASSLGPLGPDTQYF
CDR3 DNA: TGCGCCAGCAGCTTGGGACCCTTAGGCCCAGATACGCAGTATTTT

clone size: NA
J gene: TRBJ1-1
D gene: NA
V gene: TRBV7-2
CDR3 protein: CASSPHRVMNTEAFF
CDR3 DNA: TGTGCCAGCAGCCCCCACAGGGTCATGAACACTGAAGCTTTCTTT

clone size: NA
J gene: TRBJ1-1
D gene: TRBD1
V gene: TRBV5-4
CDR3 protein: CASSYSTTGRNTEAFF
CDR3 DNA: TGTGCCAGCAGCTACTCGACGACAGGGAGGAACACTGAAGCTTTCTTT

clone size: once
J gene: TRBJ2-4
D gene: TRBD1
V gene: TRBV4-1
CDR3 protein: CASSLGGMDIQYF
CDR3 DNA: TGCGCCAGCAGTCTAGGGGGCATGGACATTCAGTACTTC

clone size: NA
J gene: TRBJ2-7
D gene: TRBD1
V gene: TRBV6-5
CDR3 protein: CASRSPGQGGYEQYF
CDR3 DNA: TGTGCCAGCAGGTCCCCGGGACAGGGGGGCTACGAGCAGTACTTC

clone size: NA
J gene: TRBJ2-7
D gene: NA
V gene: TRBV5-8
CDR3 protein: CASSFWNEQYF
CDR3 DNA: TGTGCCAGCAGCTTCTGGAACGAGCAGTACTTC

clone size: NA
J gene: TRBJ2-5
D gene: NA
V gene: TRBV11-2
CDR3 protein: CASSPRLYPETQYF
CDR3 DNA: TGTGCCAGCAGCCCTCGTTTGTACCCAGAGACCCAGTACTTC

clone size: NA
J gene: TRBJ2-3
D gene: NA
V gene: TRBV27
CDR3 protein: CASSLTGPTDTQYF
CDR3 DNA: TGTGCCAGCAGTCTGACAGGTCCGACAGATACGCAGTATTTT

clone size: NA
J gene: TRBJ1-6
D gene: TRBD1
V gene: TRBV11-3
CDR3 protein: CASSIGTGVNSPLHF
CDR3 DNA: TGTGCCAGCAGCATCGGGACAGGGGTCAATTCACCCCTCCACTTT

clone size: NA
J gene: TRBJ2-1
D gene: NA
V gene: TRBV28
CDR3 protein: CASSLGFPSLGLGLEQFF
CDR3 DNA: TGTGCCAGCAGCCTTGGATTTCCTTCTTTGGGTCTTGGTTTAGAGCAGTTCTTC